Listed here are 12 T cell receptor beta chains from one sample, sequenced in a study of shared clonotypes between healthy human individuals. Assay used: immunoSEQ multiplex PCR; TCRdb lists only in-frame clones, some missing. The sample has about 2.4 million clones, around nine tenths seen once. What was sequenced was naive CD4+ T cells sorted from blood. Subset noted: CD45RA+ positively selected. These receptors all stem from a man between 18 and 29 years old in good health.

This clone was detected once. The chain has TRBV5-4 and TRBJ1-6, with TRBD1 identical over 7 bases. This CDR3 is 14 amino acids long. In germline, CDR1 is SGHNT, CDR2 YYREEE (reference sequence). V lost 5 bases to trimming and J lost 5 bases; unmatched junction nucleotides: 4. CDR3 DNA sequence: TGTGCCAGCAGTACCGGGACAGATAATTCACCCCTCCACTTT. Protein: CASSTGTDNSPLHF. The full variable domain, completed using reference TRBV5-4 and TRBJ1-6, is ETGVTQSPTHLIKTRGQQVTLRCSSQSGHNTVSWYQQALGQGPQFIFQYYREEENGRGNFPPRFSGLQFPNYSSELNVNALELDDSALYLCASSTGTDNSPLHFGNGTRLTVT.

J is TRBJ1-2 and V is TRBV6-5; a weak D match, TRBD1 (5 bases). V was trimmed by 2 bases and J by 7 bases, leaving 11 bases between them. CDR1 and CDR2 from the germline V gene are MNHEY and SVGAGI. The CDR3 length is 13 residues. This CDR3 is CASSYGRGTGYTF. The CDR3 nucleotides read TGTGCCAGCAGTTACGGCCGGGGGACTGGCTACACCTTC.

The chain is built from TRBV30 and TRBJ1-5; D ambiguous. Germline CDR1 GTSNPN, CDR2 SVGIG (reference sequence). The V gene lost 7 bases and the J gene lost 5 bases, with 15 bases spanning the gap. The CDR3 spans 13 residues. CDR3 coding DNA: TGTGCCTTTAACGTAGACGGGGATCAGCCCCAGCATTTT. It specifies CAFNVDGDQPQHF.

The rearrangement joins TRBV6-1 to TRBJ2-7; 9 nucleotides line up with TRBD1. The CDR3 has 14 amino acids. Germline V gene sequence: CDR1 MNHNS, CDR2 SASEGT. Trimming removed 7 bases from V and 4 bases from J; junction bases left unmatched: 8. The CDR3 sequence: CASKTGTGMYEQYF. The DNA for the CDR3 is TGTGCCAGCAAAACCGGGACAGGGATGTACGAGCAGTACTTC.

The genes are TRBV7-2 and TRBJ2-7; possible D gene TRBD1, 5 bases. This CDR3 is built from 14 residues. Trimming shortened V by 1 base and J by 3 bases, and 10 bases separated the two germline ends. Germline-derived CDR1 and CDR2 are SGHTA and FQGNSA. CDR3 DNA: TGTGCCAGCAGCTTAGTCCCAGGGTTCTACGAGCAGTACTTC. The encoded protein is CASSLVPGFYEQYF.

This chain uses TRBV6-6 with TRBJ1-4, with D tentatively TRBD1 (5 bases). V was clipped by 5 bases and J by 7 bases, with 17 bases between them. Germline CDR1 reads MNHNY; CDR2 reads SVGAGI (reference sequence). The CDR3 is 15 amino acids. For the CDR3, the DNA is TGTGCCAGCAGTAGTCAACAGGTGATTAGTGAAAAACTGTTTTTT. Translating gives CASSSQQVISEKLFF.

A single count supports this clone. The chain couples TRBV4-1 to TRBJ1-5; possibly TRBD1 for D (6 bases). CDR1 is MGHRA, CDR2 YSYEKL, per germline. V lost 4 bases to trimming and J lost 1 base, with 14 bases between them. This CDR3 is built from 16 residues. This CDR3 is CASSPLRGKSNQPQHF. Here the CDR3 DNA reads TGCGCCAGCAGCCCCCTAAGGGGGAAAAGCAATCAGCCCCAGCATTTT.

This clone was seen only once. This chain joins TRBV7-3 and TRBJ1-1, with 8 positions matching TRBD1. The CDR3 extends over 14 amino acids. From germline, CDR1 is SGHTA and CDR2 FQGTGA. J lost 2 bases, V lost 5 bases, and 4 bases had no gene match. The CDR3 sequence is CASSIQGGNTEAFF. The CDR3 DNA sequence: TGTGCCAGCAGCATACAGGGGGGAAACACTGAAGCTTTCTTT.

The sample holds one count of this clone. The chain employs TRBV19 and TRBJ1-5; 10 positions match TRBD1. Trimming removed 4 bases from V and 0 bases from J; junction bases left unmatched: 24. This CDR3 is 23 amino acids long. Germline CDR1 and CDR2: LNHDA and SQIVND (reference sequence). CDR3 sequence: CASSTLRPGQGPVLGYSNQPQHF. The CDR3 DNA is TGTGCCAGTAGTACTCTAAGGCCGGGACAGGGGCCCGTATTAGGCTATAGCAATCAGCCCCAGCATTTT.

The chain is built from TRBV5-4 and TRBJ2-2; 8 bases match TRBD1. CDR1 SGHNT and CDR2 YYREEE come from the germline V gene (reference sequence). J lost 6 bases, V lost 4 bases, and 8 bases had no gene match. The CDR3 runs to 15 residues. This CDR3 reads CASSTRTGLSGELFF. The CDR3 nucleotides are TGTGCCAGCAGCACCCGGACAGGGCTCTCCGGGGAGCTGTTTTTT.

The chain carries TRBV27 and TRBJ2-2; TRBD1 aligns across 7 bases. V was clipped by 4 bases and J by 3 bases; unmatched bases: 14. This CDR3 region has 18 residues. Germline V gene data show CDR1 as MNHEY and CDR2 as SMNVEV (reference sequence). The CDR3 spells CASSSYRGWEADTGELFF. The CDR3 DNA is TGTGCCAGCAGTTCGTACAGGGGTTGGGAAGCGGACACCGGGGAGCTGTTTTTT.

J is TRBJ2-3 and V is TRBV10-1, with D uncertain. Germline-derived CDR1 and CDR2 are WNHNN and SYGVQD (reference sequence). The CDR3 runs 13 residues. Trimming pared 3 bases from V and 6 bases from J, leaving 10 bases between. The CDR3 here is CASSERVGDTQYF. In DNA form, the CDR3 reads TGCGCCAGCAGTGAAAGGGTTGGGGATACGCAGTATTTT.